This TCR beta chain was identified in a study of T cell responses to AZD1222 COVID-19 vaccine. Study summary: Researchers grouped second doses given at about 4 or about 12 weeks into one pool.

General study findings and limits: Nearly half of spike-specific TCRs reportedly go after variant regions that carry no mutations. Repertoire sampling happened only post peak T cell response.

Details on this clone: Its specificity is unknown.

Data came from immunoSEQ multiplex PCR; TCRdb stores just in-frame clones and leaves some out. The data hold some 130,000 clones, with roughly 90% observed a single time. The CDR3 is 15 residues long. Per the germline V gene, CDR1 is LNHDA and CDR2 is SQIVND (reference sequence). Trimming pared 5 bases from V and 4 bases from J, leaving 15 bases between. The rearrangement uses TRBV19 and TRBJ1-5; a weak D match, TRBD1 (5 bases). The receptor was isolated from an adult in good health. The material sequenced was peripheral blood, taken on day 0 of AZD1222 vaccination. The CDR3 DNA is TGTGCCAGTAGTCCACCCGGGGGTTGGAATCAGCCCCAGCATTTT. Its translation: CASSPPGGWNQPQHF. Full variable domain (outside the CDR3, taken from reference TRBV19 and TRBJ1-5): DGGITQSPKYLFRKEGQNVTLSCEQNLNHDAMYWYRQDPGQGLRLIYYSQIVNDFQKGDIAEGYSVSREKKESFPLTVTSAQKNPTAFYLCASSPPGGWNQPQHFGDGTRLSIL.